The T cell receptor beta chain described here comes from a study of T-cell reconstitution after alpha-beta-depleted transplantation in children. Findings of the study overall: At one year after transplant, newly produced T cells mostly accounted for T-cell counts and diversity.

Only a few counts were recorded for this clonotype. Its antigen is unknown. This sample's TCRbeta library carried unique molecular identifier barcodes. One entry per CDR3 protein results from TCRdb running MiXCR on the PCR reads. The sample holds hundreds of thousands of distinct CDR3 sequences, 13% seen once. Germline loops: CDR1 SGHVS, CDR2 FNYEAQ. The ends were cut back, 5 bases at V and 2 bases at J, with 18 bases in the middle. The CDR3 has 16 residues. The V and J genes are TRBV7-6 and TRBJ2-5; D is undetermined. This sample comprised PBMCs, mostly from graft donor cells, obtained 360 days after TCRalphabeta/CD19-depleted stem cell transplant. The sequence was collected from a male patient younger than 18 who had a stem cell transplant for acute myeloid leukemia, so the T cells may come from the graft donor. The DNA for the CDR3 is TGTGCCAGCAGCCCCCTGGGGTCATATTCACAAGAGACCCAGTACTTC. Residues: CASSPLGSYSQETQYF.